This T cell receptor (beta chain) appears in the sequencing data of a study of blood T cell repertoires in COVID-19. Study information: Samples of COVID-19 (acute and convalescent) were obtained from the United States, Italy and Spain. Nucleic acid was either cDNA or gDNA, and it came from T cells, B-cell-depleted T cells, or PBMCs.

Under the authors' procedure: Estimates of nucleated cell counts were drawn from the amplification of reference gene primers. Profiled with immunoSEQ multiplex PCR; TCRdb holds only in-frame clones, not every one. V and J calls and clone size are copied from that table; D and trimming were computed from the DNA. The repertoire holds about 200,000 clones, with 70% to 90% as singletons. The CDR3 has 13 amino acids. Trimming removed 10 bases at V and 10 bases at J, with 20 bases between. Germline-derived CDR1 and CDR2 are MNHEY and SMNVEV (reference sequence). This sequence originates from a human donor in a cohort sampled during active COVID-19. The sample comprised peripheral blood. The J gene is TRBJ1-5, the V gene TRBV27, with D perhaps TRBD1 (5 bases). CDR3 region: CATGTLWGRPQHF. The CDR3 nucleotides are TGTGCCACCGGGACTCTCTGGGGAAGACCCCAGCATTTT.